These 15 T cell receptor beta chains originate from one sample sequenced in a study of T cell responses to AZD1222 COVID-19 vaccine. TCRdb's table, derived via immunoSEQ multiplex PCR, lists solely in-frame clones and lacks some. The repertoire consists of around 120,000 clones, with approximately 88% occurring once and the leading ten covering roughly 3.5%. The sequences come from peripheral blood, collected on day 0 of AZD1222 vaccination. The receptors shown here come from an adult in good health.

The chain is built from TRBV6-5 and TRBJ1-1; D not certain. The V end was cut by 11 bases, the J end by 5 bases, with 18 bases between. The V gene's germline CDR1 is MNHEY and CDR2 SVGAGI. The CDR3 runs 13 residues. CDR3 nucleotide sequence: TGTGCCTCAACTAGCGGCGCAGTGACTGAAGCTTTCTTT. Its protein product is CASTSGAVTEAFF.

This sequence joins TRBV6-9 and TRBJ1-1; D ambiguous. Trimming removed 4 bases at V and 1 base at J, with 13 bases between. CDR3 length: 15 amino acids. Germline lookup yields CDR1 MNHGY and CDR2 SVAAGI. The CDR3 DNA follows: TGTGCCAGCAGTTTAGAGGGTCTGGGGAACACTGAAGCTTTCTTT. Translated, it gives CASSLEGLGNTEAFF.

This clone was counted only a few times. V and J are TRBV19 and TRBJ2-1, with 7 positions matching TRBD1. After removal of 8 bases from V and 4 bases from J, the junction contained 8 bases not matched to a gene. The germline CDR1 and CDR2 sequences are LNHDA and SQIVND (reference sequence). The CDR3 consists of 14 residues. The CDR3 protein is CASEDRATYNEQFF. CDR3 sequence (DNA): TGTGCCAGTGAAGACAGGGCTACTTACAATGAGCAGTTCTTC.

This chain links TRBV11-3 with TRBJ2-1; 8 positions agree with TRBD2. The germline gives CDR1 SGHNT, CDR2 YENEEA. The CDR3 length is 16 residues. V shed 4 bases, J shed 7 bases, and the junction held 12 bases outside the gene matches. The CDR3 bases are TGTGCCAGCAGCTGGGGAAGCGGGGGCGATTTAAATGAGCAGTTCTTC. Residues: CASSWGSGGDLNEQFF.

The count of this clone is one. The rearrangement uses TRBV18 and TRBJ1-5, with TRBD1 matching 9 bases. This CDR3 contains 17 residues. CDR1 and CDR2 from the germline V gene are KGHSH and LQKENI. Trimming removed 1 base from V and 4 bases from J; junction bases left unmatched: 8. CDR3 in DNA: TGTGCCAGCTCACCACGGGGACAGGGAGGGAAGAATCAGCCCCAGCATTTT. This sequence encodes CASSPRGQGGKNQPQHF.

V and J are TRBV27 and TRBJ2-7, with D perhaps TRBD1 (5 bases). Germline CDR1 reads MNHEY; CDR2 reads SMNVEV (reference sequence). The CDR3 totals 14 residues. V was shortened by 1 base and J by 1 base, with 8 bases between the two germline ends. CDR3 protein: CASSLYSGSYEQYF. CDR3 in DNA: TGTGCCAGCAGTTTATATTCAGGGTCCTACGAGCAGTACTTC.

The chain carries TRBV7-2 and TRBJ1-2; D not certain. V lost 1 base and J 3 bases, leaving 0 bases between the germline ends. This CDR3 region has 11 residues. CDR1 and CDR2 (germline): SGHTA, FQGNSA. The CDR3 loop reads CASSLDYGYTF. The CDR3 region has the DNA TGTGCCAGCAGCTTAGACTATGGCTACACCTTC.

The chain carries TRBV6-5 and TRBJ2-3; unclear D gene. V lost 4 bases and J 9 bases, leaving 11 bases between the germline ends. Germline V gene data show CDR1 as MNHEY and CDR2 as SVGAGI. The CDR3 length is 12 residues. CDR3 sequence reads: CASSSPSGTQYF. CDR3 bases: TGTGCCAGCAGTTCCCCATCAGGCACGCAGTATTTT.

This chain links TRBV4-1 with TRBJ1-5; tentative D call: TRBD1 (5 bases). The CDR3 sequence is 15 residues long. CDR1 MGHRA and CDR2 YSYEKL come from the germline V gene. V dropped 6 bases and J dropped 4 bases, with 16 bases sitting between them. CDR3: CASRTTGTENQPQHF. Written as DNA, the CDR3 is TGCGCCAGCAGAACTACCGGGACGGAGAATCAGCCCCAGCATTTT.

The chain has TRBV5-6 and TRBJ2-3; perhaps TRBD1 as D (6 bases). This CDR3 region has 15 residues. Trimming shortened V by 0 bases and J by 5 bases, and 13 bases separated the two germline ends. Germline V CDR1 and CDR2: SGHDT, YYEEEE. The CDR3 sequence is CASSLGQVVRDTQYF. The CDR3 DNA follows: TGTGCCAGCAGCTTGGGACAGGTTGTAAGAGATACGCAGTATTTT.

The CDR3 loop reads CASSLEDRGYNEQYF. The CDR3 bases are TGTGCCAGCAGCTTAGAAGACAGGGGGTACAACGAGCAGTACTTC. This chain links TRBV7-6 with TRBJ2-7; 9 positions agree with TRBD1. The germline CDR1 and CDR2 sequences are SGHVS and FNYEAQ. The CDR3 is 15 residues long. Unmatched junction bases numbered 6, after V lost 1 base and J lost 5 bases.

The genes are TRBV24-1 and TRBJ2-3, with 14 bases identical to TRBD2. The CDR3 covers 16 residues. Germline loops: CDR1 KGHDR, CDR2 SFDVKD. J lost 6 bases, V lost 4 bases, and 5 bases had no gene match. The CDR3 nucleotides read TGTGCCACCAGTGAGTGGACTAGCGGGGGGTTGGATACGCAGTATTTT. This gives the protein CATSEWTSGGLDTQYF.

The chain couples TRBV6-1 to TRBJ1-2, with 7 bases lining up with TRBD1. The junction had 17 bases not matched to a gene; V was cut back by 2 bases and J by 5 bases. The V gene's germline CDR1 is MNHNS and CDR2 SASEGT. This CDR3 has 18 amino acids. CDR3 residues: CASSELIQGRAAVYGYTF. CDR3 coding DNA: TGTGCCAGCAGTGAATTGATACAGGGGCGGGCCGCCGTTTATGGCTACACCTTC.

This chain joins TRBV9 and TRBJ1-3, with 9 bases aligning to TRBD1. The germline V gene has CDR1 SGDLS and CDR2 YYNGEE. This CDR3 contains 18 residues. V dropped 3 bases and J dropped 0; count of bases not matched to a gene: 10. The CDR3 DNA reads as TGTGCCAGCAGCGCGACTCCGGGACAGGGCCCCTCTGGAAACACCATATATTTT. Translation: CASSATPGQGPSGNTIYF.

The rearrangement uses TRBV4-3 and TRBJ1-2, with D unclear. CDR1 and CDR2 from the germline V gene are LGHNA and YSLEER. V lost 3 bases and J 1 base, leaving 12 bases between the germline ends. The CDR3 runs to 15 residues. The CDR3 DNA is TGCGCCAGCAGCCAGGACCCGGGCCTTAACTATGGCTACACCTTC. The encoded protein is CASSQDPGLNYGYTF.